A single sample is the source of the 5 T cell receptor beta chains below, sequenced in a study of long-term antiretroviral therapy in people with HIV. Sequencing relied on immunoSEQ assay v3.0, run at survey level. Clones were read by immunoSEQ multiplex PCR, and TCRdb kept only the in-frame ones, dropping some. The table records 7,500 to 10,000 clones, about 81% of them present only once. The input for sequencing was unsorted PBMCs, taken 0.7 years after starting antiretroviral therapy. The receptors come from a man aged 40-49 years with HIV.

This chain joins TRBV11-2 and TRBJ2-7; 10 bases line up with TRBD2. V lost 5 bases to trimming and J lost 8 bases; unmatched junction nucleotides: 12. CDR1 SGHAT and CDR2 FQNNGV come from the germline V gene. The CDR3 is 15 residues long. The CDR3 sequence: CASSAIAGGLEKQYF. CDR3 sequence (DNA): TGTGCCAGCAGCGCAATAGCGGGAGGCCTAGAAAAGCAGTACTTC.

The chain links TRBV30 to TRBJ1-3, with D maybe TRBD1 (5 bases). Trimming pared 3 bases from V and 3 bases from J, leaving 6 bases between. Germline lookup yields CDR1 GTSNPN and CDR2 SVGIG (reference sequence). The CDR3 sequence is 12 residues long. The chain's CDR3 is CAWRTDGNTIYF. The CDR3 DNA sequence: TGTGCCTGGAGGACAGATGGAAACACCATATATTTT.

V is TRBV7-3 and J is TRBJ2-3, with D maybe TRBD1 (5 bases). This CDR3 contains 15 residues. CDR1 is SGHTA and CDR2 is FQGTGA in the germline V gene. V lost 3 bases to trimming and J lost 4 bases, with 14 bases between them. This chain's CDR3 is CASSFDRGRADTQYF. CDR3 coding DNA: TGTGCCAGCAGCTTCGATAGGGGTCGCGCAGATACGCAGTATTTT.

This rearrangement joins TRBV6-1 to TRBJ1-2; D uncertain. Germline CDR1 reads MNHNS; CDR2 reads SASEGT. CDR3 length: 13 amino acids. Trimming left V 4 bases short and J 6 bases short, with 12 bases between. CDR3 sequence reads: CASSAGHSDGYTF. The CDR3 DNA reads TGTGCCAGCAGTGCGGGTCACAGTGATGGCTACACCTTC.

The chain couples TRBV11-3 to TRBJ2-1; D might be TRBD2 (5 bases). The CDR3 spans 14 residues. V gave up 2 bases and J gave up 7 bases, with 12 bases separating them. Germline CDR1 and CDR2: SGHNT and YENEEA. The CDR3 DNA is TGTGCCAGCAGCTTAACCCCATCGGGGAATGAGCAGTTCTTC. Encoded protein: CASSLTPSGNEQFF.